Only one count was recorded for the clone carrying this TCR beta chain. The antigen is unknown. This sample was taken from a study of lymphopenia after photon versus proton radiotherapy. Libraries were prepared by immunoSEQ multiplex PCR; TCRdb keeps only in-frame clonotypes and omits some of them. The sample holds 60,000 or so clones, 86% seen once. Study findings and constraints: Under photons, naive T cells and diversity fell while effector/memory populations rose. Post-nadir diversity loss with photons came from oligoclonal expansion, particularly CD8+ Temra cells. Larger post-nadir TCR diversity loss correlated inversely with survival in deceased patients. Authors raise, but do not show, better survival with proton therapy.

The clonotype was recovered from a man between 35 and 55 years old with gastric cancer. Sequenced material: peripheral blood, taken from a patient treated with photon-based radiotherapy.

The CDR3 region has the DNA TGTGCCAGTACCGACGCGCTCCGGGGCTACACCTTC. This gives the protein CASTDALRGYTF. The chain employs TRBV19 and TRBJ1-2; D uncertain. From germline, CDR1 is LNHDA and CDR2 SQIVND (reference sequence). The V end lost 7 bases, the J end lost 8 bases, and 14 bases lay between the germline ends. The CDR3 loop spans 12 amino acids.